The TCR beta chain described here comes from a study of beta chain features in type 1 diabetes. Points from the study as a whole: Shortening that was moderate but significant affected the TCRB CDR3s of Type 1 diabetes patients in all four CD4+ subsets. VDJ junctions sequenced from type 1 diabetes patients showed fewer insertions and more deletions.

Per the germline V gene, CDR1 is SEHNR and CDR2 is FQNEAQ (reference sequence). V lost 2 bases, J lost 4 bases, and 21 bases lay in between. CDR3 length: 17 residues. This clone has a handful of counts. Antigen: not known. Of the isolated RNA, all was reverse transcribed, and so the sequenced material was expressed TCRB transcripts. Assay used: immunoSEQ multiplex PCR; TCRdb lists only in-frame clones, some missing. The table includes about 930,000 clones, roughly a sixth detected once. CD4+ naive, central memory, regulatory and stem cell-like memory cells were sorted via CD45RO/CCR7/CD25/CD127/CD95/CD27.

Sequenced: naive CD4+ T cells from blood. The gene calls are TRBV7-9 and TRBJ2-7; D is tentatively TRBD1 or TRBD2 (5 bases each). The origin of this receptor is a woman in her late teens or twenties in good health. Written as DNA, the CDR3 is TGTGCCAGCAGCTTATTTGAGGGTTCGGCAGGGCGGTACGAGCAGTACTTC. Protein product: CASSLFEGSAGRYEQYF.